The 16 T cell receptor beta chains in this list originate from one sample, sequenced in a study of T cells in localized non-small cell lung cancer. Only in-frame clones appear in the TCRdb table, and some are missing; sequencing was by immunoSEQ multiplex PCR. The sample comprises about 82,000 clones, 80% of which are singletons, and 15% to 20% rests with the top ten. Sequences were derived from PBMCs, sampled before any cancer treatment. The receptors here all came from a man aged 40-75 years with stage II squamous cell lung carcinoma.

The chain couples TRBV7-9 to TRBJ2-3, with TRBD1 as a possible D gene (6 bases). V was clipped by 1 base and J by 5 bases, with 13 bases between them. The V gene's germline CDR1 is SEHNR and CDR2 FQNEAQ (reference sequence). The CDR3 consists of 15 residues. This chain's CDR3 is CASSLVTGQEDTQYF. CDR3 in DNA: TGTGCCAGCAGCTTAGTTACAGGGCAAGAAGATACGCAGTATTTT.

This chain connects TRBV30 to TRBJ1-2; no reliable D call. V was trimmed by 0 bases and J by 4 bases, leaving 9 bases between them. Germline V gene data show CDR1 as GTSNPN and CDR2 as SVGIG (reference sequence). The CDR3 runs 13 residues. CDR3 loop: CAWSVKGFYGYTF. CDR3 nucleotides: TGTGCCTGGAGTGTAAAGGGCTTCTATGGCTACACCTTC.

The chain links TRBV28 to TRBJ2-7; possible D gene TRBD2, 6 bases. Germline CDR1 and CDR2: MDHEN and SYDVKM. V lost 0 bases to trimming and J lost 3 bases, with 12 bases between them. The CDR3 runs to 15 residues. The CDR3 is CASSLWEKGGYEQYF. The DNA for the CDR3 is TGTGCCAGCAGTTTATGGGAGAAGGGAGGCTACGAGCAGTACTTC.

The V and J genes are TRBV6-6 and TRBJ1-4; maybe TRBD1 (6 bases). Germline CDR1 reads MNHNY; CDR2 reads SVGAGI (reference sequence). Trimming left V 2 bases short and J 5 bases short, with 15 bases between. This CDR3 region has 16 residues. The CDR3 nucleotides are TGTGCCAGCAGTTACATGGTAGGGGGAACAAATGAAAAACTGTTTTTT. Translating gives CASSYMVGGTNEKLFF.

The chain couples TRBV19 to TRBJ2-5; maybe TRBD2 (7 bases). The germline gives CDR1 LNHDA, CDR2 SQIVND (reference sequence). V lost 10 bases and J 4 bases, leaving 16 bases between the germline ends. This CDR3 has 13 residues. This CDR3 is CATGGRVGETQYF. For the CDR3, the DNA is TGTGCCACCGGGGGGCGCGTGGGAGAGACCCAGTACTTC.

The rearrangement links TRBV29-1 to TRBJ1-5; D uncertain. This CDR3 has 14 residues. V was shortened by 4 bases and J by 0 bases, with 10 bases between the two germline ends. Germline V gene sequence: CDR1 SQVTM, CDR2 ANQGSEA. The CDR3 is CSVAKGHSNQPQHF. As DNA, the CDR3 is TGCAGCGTTGCGAAGGGTCATAGCAATCAGCCCCAGCATTTT.

This clone has only a few counts. The rearrangement links TRBV23-1 to TRBJ1-1, with 7 bases matching TRBD1. TRBV23-1 is designated an ORF whose function remains uncertain. This CDR3 spans 16 amino acids. J was trimmed by 4 bases and V by 4 bases; bases with no gene match: 12. The CDR3 DNA follows: TGCGCCAGCAGTCCCTCGGGAACAGGGGTAGTCACTGAAGCTTTCTTT. This translates into CASSPSGTGVVTEAFF.

This chain joins TRBV6-6 and TRBJ2-5; 8 nucleotides align to TRBD2. Trimming removed 4 bases from V and 4 bases from J; junction bases left unmatched: 11. This CDR3 contains 16 residues. Germline loops: CDR1 MNHNY, CDR2 SVGAGI (reference sequence). The CDR3 nucleotides read TGTGCCAGCAGTTCCGGGGGGGCGGGAGTGGCAGAGACCCAGTACTTC. It yields the protein CASSSGGAGVAETQYF.

J is TRBJ2-3 and V is TRBV2; D is undetermined. This CDR3 comprises 16 residues. Germline V gene lookup returns CDR1 SNHLY and CDR2 FYNNEI. Trimming removed 10 bases from V and 0 bases from J, with 20 bases in between. The CDR3 loop reads CATLRAPSSSTDTQYF. The CDR3 DNA follows: TGTGCCACCCTTCGCGCGCCTTCCTCTAGCACAGATACGCAGTATTTT.

J is TRBJ1-6 and V is TRBV4-2; D is unclear. The CDR3 has 16 residues. CDR1 and CDR2 from the germline V gene are LGHNA and YNFKEQ. V gave up 0 bases and J gave up 7 bases, with 13 bases separating them. The CDR3 DNA reads TGTGCCAGCAGCCAAGATGGGAGACCACAGAATTCACCCCTCCACTTT. Protein product: CASSQDGRPQNSPLHF.

The J gene is TRBJ2-7, the V gene TRBV28; TRBD2 might be the D (5 bases). From germline, CDR1 is MDHEN and CDR2 SYDVKM. CDR3 length: 15 amino acids. Trimming stripped 5 bases from V and 0 bases from J, with 14 bases between. This chain's CDR3 is CASSPRGSTSYEQYF. In nucleotides, the CDR3 is TGTGCCAGCAGTCCTCGGGGATCAACCTCCTACGAGCAGTACTTC.

This chain joins TRBV27 and TRBJ1-1; D remains unclear. The CDR3 totals 14 residues. V was clipped by 2 bases and J by 3 bases, with 10 bases between them. Germline CDR1 reads MNHEY; CDR2 reads SMNVEV (reference sequence). CDR3 sequence reads: CASSLNSGHTEAFF. The DNA for the CDR3 is TGTGCCAGCAGTTTAAACTCTGGGCACACTGAAGCTTTCTTT.

As to this clone: A read error is possible here, since a much larger clone lies one base away. The DNA for the CDR3 is TGCAGCGTTTCGGGAGTCCCTTCCTACGGGCAGTACTTC. It yields the protein CSVSGVPSYGQYF. J is TRBJ2-7 and V is TRBV29-1; tentatively, D is TRBD2 (6 bases). The CDR3 covers 13 residues. CDR1 and CDR2 from the germline V gene are SQVTM and ANQGSEA.

V is TRBV5-6 and J is TRBJ2-5; D gene ambiguous. V shed 1 base and J shed 1 base, with 8 bases lying between them. Germline V gives CDR1 SGHDT, CDR2 YYEEEE. The CDR3 extends over 14 amino acids. The CDR3 DNA follows: TGTGCCAGCAGCTTGTCCGGGTTCCAAGAGACCCAGTACTTC. It translates to CASSLSGFQETQYF.

The chain is built from TRBV5-4 and TRBJ1-4; D call uncertain. Trimming pared 4 bases from V and 2 bases from J, leaving 15 bases between. This CDR3 region has 16 residues. CDR1 SGHNT and CDR2 YYREEE come from the germline V gene (reference sequence). As DNA, the CDR3 is TGTGCCAGCAGCGAGCGAAAGGGCACGACTAATGAAAAACTGTTTTTT. Protein product: CASSERKGTTNEKLFF. Combining the CDR3 with reference TRBV5-4 and TRBJ1-4 gives the whole variable domain ETGVTQSPTHLIKTRGQQVTLRCSSQSGHNTVSWYQQALGQGPQFIFQYYREEENGRGNFPPRFSGLQFPNYSSELNVNALELDDSALYLCASSERKGTTNEKLFFGSGTQLSVL.

The chain carries TRBV27 and TRBJ1-2; no firm D call. Germline lookup yields CDR1 MNHEY and CDR2 SMNVEV (reference sequence). CDR3 size: 15 residues. The V and J ends lost 2 bases and 4 bases respectively, with 14 bases between them. CDR3 DNA: TGTGCCAGCAGTTTACTGGGAGCGTCTCTCTATGGCTACACCTTC. This sequence encodes CASSLLGASLYGYTF.